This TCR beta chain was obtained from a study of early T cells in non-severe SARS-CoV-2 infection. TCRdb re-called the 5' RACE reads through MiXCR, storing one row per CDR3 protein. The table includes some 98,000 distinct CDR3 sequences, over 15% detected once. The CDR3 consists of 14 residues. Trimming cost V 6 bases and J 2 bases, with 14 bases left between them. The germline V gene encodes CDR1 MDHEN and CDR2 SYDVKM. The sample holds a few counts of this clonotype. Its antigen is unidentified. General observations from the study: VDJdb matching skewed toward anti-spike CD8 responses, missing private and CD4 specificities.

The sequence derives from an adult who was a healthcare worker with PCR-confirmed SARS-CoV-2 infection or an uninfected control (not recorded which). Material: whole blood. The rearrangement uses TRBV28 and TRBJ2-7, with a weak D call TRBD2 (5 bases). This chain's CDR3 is CASSLLDGTYEQYF. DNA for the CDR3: TGTGCCAGCAGCCTCTTGGACGGGACCTACGAGCAGTACTTC.